These 18 T cell receptor beta chains came from one sample sequenced in a study of control samples from healthy donors and cancer patients. Some clones are missing from TCRdb's copy, which holds only in-frame ones; the method was immunoSEQ multiplex PCR. The sample yields 150,000 or so clones, about 90% seen once. The sequenced sample was blood. The receptors shown here come from a woman aged 45-65 years in good health.

The rearrangement joins TRBV14 to TRBJ2-1, with 12 bases identical to TRBD2. With 4 bases clipped from V and 6 bases from J, the junction kept 7 bases outside the gene matches. Germline V gene data show CDR1 as SGHDN and CDR2 as FVKESK. This CDR3 region has 16 residues. The CDR3 sequence: CASSRTTSGSRNEQFF. CDR3 coding DNA: TGTGCCAGCAGCCGTACGACTAGCGGGAGCCGCAATGAGCAGTTCTTC.

The count of this clone is one. The chain uses TRBV7-9 and TRBJ2-7, with a weak D call TRBD2 (6 bases). The V gene lost 3 bases and the J gene lost 2 bases, with 11 bases spanning the gap. The CDR3 is 14 amino acids. Germline V CDR1 and CDR2: SEHNR, FQNEAQ (reference sequence). Here the CDR3 reads CASSLPGLPYEQYF. CDR3 sequence (DNA): TGTGCCAGCAGCTTGCCGGGACTTCCCTACGAGCAGTACTTC.

The chain has TRBV19 and TRBJ1-1; 7 bases are a match to TRBD1. The CDR3 is 14 amino acids. The germline V gene encodes CDR1 LNHDA and CDR2 SQIVND (reference sequence). V dropped 3 bases and J dropped 3; count of bases not matched to a gene: 4. The CDR3 loop reads CASSIPGGDTEAFF. The DNA of the CDR3 is TGTGCCAGTAGTATCCCAGGGGGGGACACTGAAGCTTTCTTT.

The chain uses TRBV7-9 and TRBJ1-5, with 12 nucleotides matching TRBD1. The CDR3 extends over 16 amino acids. Germline values: CDR1 SEHNR, CDR2 FQNEAQ (reference sequence). J gave up 4 bases and V 4 bases, and 5 bases lay outside the gene matches. The CDR3 DNA follows: TGTGCCAGCAGCTCAGGGGACAGGGGGCCTAATCAGCCCCAGCATTTT. It codes for CASSSGDRGPNQPQHF.

This clone was seen a few times. The V gene is TRBV2, the J gene TRBJ2-3; 11 bases are shared with TRBD2. Looked up from germline, CDR1 is SNHLY and CDR2 is FYNNEI. The CDR3 has 16 amino acids. Trimming removed 5 bases from V and 3 bases from J; junction bases left unmatched: 7. The CDR3 nucleotides read TGTGCCAGCAGTAGACCCGGGACTAGCGGAACAGATACGCAGTATTTT. As protein: CASSRPGTSGTDTQYF. The full variable domain, its missing parts supplied by reference TRBV2 and TRBJ2-3, is EPEVTQTPSHQVTQMGQEVILRCVPISNHLYFYWYRQILGQKVEFLVSFYNNEISEKSEIFDDQFSVERPDGSNFTLKIRSTKLEDSAMYFCASSRPGTSGTDTQYFGPGTRLTVL.

The rearrangement links TRBV11-2 to TRBJ2-7, with 9 bases aligning to TRBD2. Per germline, CDR1 SGHAT and CDR2 FQNNGV. CDR3 size: 16 residues. V was pared by 0 bases and J by 6 bases, with 9 bases of the junction left unmatched. The CDR3 DNA follows: TGTGCCAGCAGCTTAGATTCTAGCGGGATGGTCGGCGAGCAGTACTTC. As protein: CASSLDSSGMVGEQYF.

This clone was observed a handful of times. This chain connects TRBV25-1 to TRBJ1-6, with a tentative D call TRBD1 (6 bases). CDR1 is MGHDK and CDR2 is SYGVNS in the germline V gene. Trimming shortened V by 6 bases and J by 5 bases, and 14 bases separated the two germline ends. The CDR3 is 15 amino acids. The CDR3 region is CASRGGAANNSPLHF. DNA of the CDR3: TGTGCCAGCAGGGGGGGGGCCGCTAATAATTCACCCCTCCACTTT.

V gene TRBV3-1 (or the pseudogene TRBV3-2) combines with J gene TRBJ2-7; TRBD2 agrees at 10 bases. With V trimmed by 1 base and J by 6 bases, 12 bases remained unmatched. The CDR3 runs 17 residues. Looked up from germline, CDR1 is LGHDT and CDR2 is YNNKEL (reference sequence). The CDR3 region is CASSQAGSGGAGSEQYF. In DNA form, the CDR3 reads TGTGCCAGCAGCCAAGCGGGCAGCGGGGGGGCGGGCAGCGAGCAGTACTTC.

J is TRBJ2-7 and V is TRBV2; maybe TRBD1 (5 bases). The CDR3 loop spans 12 amino acids. The germline V and J ends were trimmed by 0 bases and 9 bases, with 9 bases remaining between them. Germline V gene data show CDR1 as SNHLY and CDR2 as FYNNEI. CDR3 sequence: CASSEAPTGQYF. For the CDR3, the DNA is TGTGCCAGCAGTGAAGCGCCTACAGGGCAGTACTTC.

This clone has a single count. The sample contains more than one DNA sequence encoding this CDR3. V usage is TRBV6-5 and J usage is TRBJ1-1, with D hard to call. The germline V and J ends were trimmed by 0 bases and 7 bases, with 6 bases remaining between them. CDR3 length: 12 amino acids. The germline gives CDR1 MNHEY, CDR2 SVGAGI. CDR3 region: CASSYSRGEAFF. The CDR3 region has the DNA TGTGCCAGCAGTTACTCGCGGGGTGAAGCTTTCTTT.

This rearrangement joins TRBV6-1 to TRBJ1-5; possibly TRBD1 for D (5 bases). The germline V and J ends were trimmed by 1 base and 4 bases, with 11 bases remaining between them. The CDR3 spans 15 residues. Germline V gene sequence: CDR1 MNHNS, CDR2 SASEGT. CDR3 in amino acids: CASSEGQGSNQPQHF. CDR3 in DNA: TGTGCCAGCAGTGAAGGTCAGGGTAGTAATCAGCCCCAGCATTTT.

This clone was recorded once. The J gene is TRBJ2-7, the V gene TRBV6-1; D is possibly TRBD1 or TRBD2 (5 bases each). The CDR3 sequence is 13 residues long. With 2 bases removed from V and 6 bases from J, the gap between germline ends came to 11 bases. Germline CDR1 reads MNHNS; CDR2 reads SASEGT. The CDR3 sequence: CASSEQGPTEQYF. For the CDR3, the DNA is TGTGCCAGCAGTGAACAGGGACCAACCGAGCAGTACTTC.

The chain combines TRBV6-5 with TRBJ1-6, with 7 bases fitting TRBD1. Trimming removed 7 bases from V and 7 bases from J; junction bases left unmatched: 10. The V gene's germline CDR1 is MNHEY and CDR2 SVGAGI. This CDR3 spans 15 amino acids. The CDR3 spells CASTPSTGPNSPLHF. The CDR3 nucleotides are TGTGCCAGCACTCCCTCGACAGGGCCGAATTCACCCCTCCACTTT.

The chain links TRBV7-9 to TRBJ1-2, with D unresolved. Germline assignment: CDR1 SEHNR and CDR2 FQNEAQ (reference sequence). There are 10 residues in the CDR3. V shed 6 bases and J shed 6 bases, with 5 bases lying between them. CDR3 DNA: TGTGCCAGCAGGCGGAATGGCTACACCTTC. Its protein product is CASRRNGYTF.

The V and J genes are TRBV6-5 and TRBJ1-1, with D maybe TRBD1 (5 bases). The ends were cut back, 7 bases at V and 2 bases at J, with 14 bases in the middle. The germline V gene encodes CDR1 MNHEY and CDR2 SVGAGI. The CDR3 is 14 amino acids. CDR3 nucleotides: TGTGCCAGCATCCAAAGCCGGGGCAACACTGAAGCTTTCTTT. This sequence encodes CASIQSRGNTEAFF.

The V gene is TRBV2, the J gene TRBJ1-2; 7 nucleotides match TRBD1. Looked up from germline, CDR1 is SNHLY and CDR2 is FYNNEI. This CDR3 region has 18 residues. V shed 7 bases, J shed 0 bases, and the junction held 17 bases outside the gene matches. CDR3 amino acids: CASTELFGQAPTNYGYTF. DNA for the CDR3: TGTGCCAGCACTGAGCTGTTTGGACAGGCACCTACTAACTATGGCTACACCTTC.

V and J are TRBV18 and TRBJ1-1, with 7 positions matching TRBD1. Losses at the gene ends were 0 bases for V and 0 bases for J; bases not matched to a gene: 4. Germline V CDR1 and CDR2: KGHSH, LQKENI. The CDR3 length is 16 residues. In DNA form, the CDR3 reads TGTGCCAGCTCACCACCCCGGACAGGTATGAACACTGAAGCTTTCTTT. Protein product: CASSPPRTGMNTEAFF. Filled out from reference TRBV18 and TRBJ1-1, the complete variable domain reads NAGVMQNPRHLVRRRGQEARLRCSPMKGHSHVYWYRQLPEEGLKFMVYLQKENIIDESGMPKERFSAEFPKEGPSILRIQQVVRGDSAAYFCASSPPRTGMNTEAFFGQGTRLTVV.

The chain couples TRBV5-1 to TRBJ1-4, with TRBD1 identical over 7 bases. The CDR3 extends over 14 amino acids. Germline V gene data show CDR1 as SGHRS and CDR2 as YFSETQ. J lost 5 bases, V lost 4 bases, and 5 bases had no gene match. The CDR3 spells CASSLGTVNEKLFF. In nucleotides, the CDR3 is TGCGCCAGCAGCCTCGGGACAGTGAATGAAAAACTGTTTTTT.